This TCR beta chain is drawn from a study of read filtering for tumor transcriptome and immune sequencing. Study background: R-ISS stage counts were roughly 8 for I, about 17 for II, 6 or 7 for III. Study observations and caveats: The sorted CD138-negative fraction was a mixed bone marrow immune population, not purified T cells. RNA-seq captured clonotypes less deeply and reliably than IR-seq.

This clonotype occurred many times. Its specificity is not known. From roughly 0.4 ug of RNA, a library with molecular barcoded alpha/delta and beta/gamma adaptors was made. From the reads, TCRdb called clonotypes with MiXCR, one entry per CDR3 protein. The table shows 75,000 to 95,000 distinct CDR3 sequences, with around an eighth occurring only once. Trimming pared 0 bases from V and 2 bases from J, leaving 12 bases between. The CDR3 length is 15 residues. The germline CDR1 and CDR2 sequences are SGDLS and YYNGEE. This sequence originates from a donor aged 40 or over with multiple myeloma. The rearrangement links TRBV9 to TRBJ2-7; perhaps TRBD1 as D (6 bases). The sample was a population of CD138-negative cells sorted from bone marrow. Here the CDR3 reads CASSVAGVGTYEQYF. The CDR3 nucleotides are TGTGCCAGCAGCGTAGCAGGGGTCGGGACCTACGAGCAGTACTTC.